One sample yielded the 18 T cell receptor beta chains listed below, sequenced in a study of beta chain features in type 1 diabetes. Study observations and caveats: Shorter TCRB CDR3s, moderately but significantly so, marked every one of the four CD4+ subsets in Type 1 diabetes patients.

These receptors have no known antigen. Expressed TCRB transcripts were sequenced, since all the RNA that had been isolated was reverse transcribed. The assay was immunoSEQ multiplex PCR, and TCRdb's table has in-frame clones only and misses some. The table shows roughly 100,000 clones, with 28% occurring only once. Input material: central memory CD4+ T cells from blood. The receptors derive from a woman under 30 with type 1 diabetes.

The chain uses TRBV2 and TRBJ1-2; 7 nucleotides align to TRBD1. V gave up 5 bases and J gave up 5 bases; unmatched junction bases: 5. CDR1 is SNHLY, CDR2 FYNNEI, per germline. The CDR3 loop spans 13 amino acids. The CDR3 DNA sequence: TGTGCCAGCAGTACGGGGACAGATTATGGCTACACCTTC. It yields the protein CASSTGTDYGYTF.

The J gene is TRBJ2-1, the V gene TRBV7-9, with 9 bases aligning to TRBD2. Germline-derived CDR1 and CDR2 are SEHNR and FQNEAQ (reference sequence). The V gene end was trimmed by 5 bases and the J gene end by 10 bases; junction bases not matched to a gene: 3. This CDR3 region has 12 residues. DNA of the CDR3: TGTGCCAGCAGCCAACTAGCGGGCGAGCAGTTCTTC. Protein sequence: CASSQLAGEQFF.

The CDR3 DNA reads as TGTGCCAGCAGCCAAGTTCTGCGGAGCTCCTACAATGAGCAGTTCTTC. It specifies CASSQVLRSSYNEQFF. The rearrangement uses TRBV14 and TRBJ2-1, with D unclear. The CDR3 is 16 residues long. V shed 1 base and J shed 0 bases, with 10 bases lying between them. CDR1 is SGHDN, CDR2 FVKESK, per germline.

This clone was recorded once. The chain employs TRBV18 and TRBJ1-3; perhaps TRBD1 as D (5 bases). V was clipped by 6 bases and J by 0 bases, with 15 bases between them. Germline loops: CDR1 KGHSH, CDR2 LQKENI. The CDR3 loop spans 16 amino acids. The CDR3 loop is CASSLTRVDSGNTIYF. CDR3 nucleotide sequence: TGTGCCAGCTCCCTCACCAGGGTTGACTCTGGAAACACCATATATTTT.

This clone turned up a few times. The chain links TRBV4-1 to TRBJ1-2, with a possible D match to TRBD1 (6 bases). Trimming stripped 7 bases from V and 1 base from J, with 22 bases between. From germline, CDR1 is MGHRA and CDR2 YSYEKL. This CDR3 has 17 residues. As DNA, the CDR3 is TGCGCCAGCAAGAGGGGGATCCTTGAACGCATTAACTATGGCTACACCTTC. Translated: CASKRGILERINYGYTF.

The gene calls are TRBV5-1 and TRBJ2-1; no firm D call. The germline V gene encodes CDR1 SGHRS and CDR2 YFSETQ. Trimming removed 3 bases from V and 9 bases from J, with 10 bases in between. The CDR3 covers 12 residues. The CDR3 region has the DNA TGCGCCAGCAGCTCAGCTAGAGCTGAGCAGTTCTTC. Translating it yields CASSSARAEQFF.

The chain links TRBV28 to TRBJ2-7; 8 positions match TRBD2. The CDR3 totals 13 residues. V was clipped by 6 bases and J by 1 base; unmatched bases: 2. Germline V gene data show CDR1 as MDHEN and CDR2 as SYDVKM. The CDR3, as DNA: TGTGCCAGCAGGGCGGGAGGTTCCTACGAGCAGTACGTC. Protein product: CASRAGGSYEQYV.

The rearrangement joins TRBV7-2 to TRBJ2-3, with TRBD1 matching 12 bases. Germline assignment: CDR1 SGHTA and CDR2 FQGNSA. This CDR3 is 16 amino acids long. With V trimmed by 1 base and J by 5 bases, 4 bases remained unmatched. This chain's CDR3 is CASSLVGTGGRDTQYF. DNA of the CDR3: TGTGCCAGCAGCTTAGTAGGGACAGGGGGCAGAGATACGCAGTATTTT.

The chain recombines TRBV27 with TRBJ1-1, with TRBD1 matching over 8 bases. This CDR3 spans 14 amino acids. V lost 6 bases and J lost 4; bases outside the gene matches: 7. Germline values: CDR1 MNHEY, CDR2 SMNVEV (reference sequence). The CDR3 protein is CASSRTGLSTEAFF. As DNA, the CDR3 is TGTGCCAGCAGCCGGACAGGGCTGAGCACTGAAGCTTTCTTT.

This clone was recorded a few times. The V call is TRBV28, the J call TRBJ2-7; no clear D gene. The length of the CDR3 is 13 residues. Trimming took 8 bases from V and 0 from J, leaving 11 bases between them. Germline lookup yields CDR1 MDHEN and CDR2 SYDVKM. This CDR3 reads CASGVPNSYEQYF. CDR3 sequence (DNA): TGTGCCAGCGGAGTCCCTAACTCCTACGAGCAGTACTTC.

In this sample, this clone turned up a few times. The V and J genes are TRBV27 and TRBJ2-7, with 8 bases that match TRBD1. Losses at the gene ends were 6 bases for V and 3 bases for J; bases not matched to a gene: 7. Germline V gene sequence: CDR1 MNHEY, CDR2 SMNVEV (reference sequence). There are 14 residues in the CDR3. The CDR3 sequence is CASSPDRGGYEQYF. CDR3 coding DNA: TGTGCCAGCAGCCCCGACAGGGGTGGCTACGAGCAGTACTTC.

V gene TRBV5-4 combines with J gene TRBJ1-1; D remains unclear. This CDR3 region has 14 residues. CDR1 is SGHNT, CDR2 YYREEE, per germline (reference sequence). The V end lost 4 bases, the J end lost 5 bases, and 15 bases lay between the germline ends. The CDR3 loop reads CASSRNAPGTEAFF. Written as DNA, the CDR3 is TGTGCCAGCAGCCGAAACGCCCCGGGGACTGAAGCTTTCTTT.

This clone turned up a few times. The gene calls are TRBV29-1 and TRBJ2-3; perhaps TRBD1 as D (5 bases). This CDR3 region has 14 residues. V dropped 6 bases and J dropped 2 bases, with 15 bases sitting between them. In germline, CDR1 is SQVTM, CDR2 ANQGSEA. The CDR3 DNA reads as TGCAGCGTCAGGCGGACATCCCTCACAGATACGCAGTATTTT. Its translation is CSVRRTSLTDTQYF.

The gene calls are TRBV9 and TRBJ1-5, with no clear D. V dropped 0 bases and J dropped 1 base, with 8 bases sitting between them. CDR3 length equals 15 residues. Germline V CDR1 and CDR2: SGDLS, YYNGEE. In DNA form, the CDR3 reads TGTGCCAGCAGCGTAGGAGACAAGAGCAATCAGCCCCAGCATTTT. Protein sequence: CASSVGDKSNQPQHF.

The V and J genes are TRBV7-9 and TRBJ2-5; 8 bases agree with TRBD2. V lost 4 bases to trimming and J lost 4 bases; unmatched junction nucleotides: 11. Germline lookup yields CDR1 SEHNR and CDR2 FQNEAQ (reference sequence). The CDR3 is 16 residues long. Here the CDR3 reads CASSSGIAGWGETQYF. CDR3 nucleotide sequence: TGTGCCAGCAGCTCAGGGATAGCGGGATGGGGAGAGACCCAGTACTTC.

The table lists this clone with a few counts. The chain uses TRBV5-1 and TRBJ2-1; 8 nucleotides align to TRBD2. Germline CDR1 is SGHRS and CDR2 is YFSETQ. The CDR3 loop spans 15 amino acids. After removal of 0 bases from V and 8 bases from J, the junction contained 7 bases not matched to a gene. For the CDR3, the DNA is TGCGCCAGCAGCTTGGGTACATACGGGAGGGATGAGCAGTTCTTC. It yields the protein CASSLGTYGRDEQFF.

This rearrangement joins TRBV14 to TRBJ2-5; weak D call: TRBD2 (5 bases). The V end was cut by 0 bases, the J end by 1 base, with 12 bases between. Germline V gives CDR1 SGHDN, CDR2 FVKESK. The CDR3 contains 16 residues. CDR3 bases: TGTGCCAGCAGCCAAGATTCAAAGCGGCCCCAAGAGACCCAGTACTTC. Its protein is CASSQDSKRPQETQYF.

The chain has TRBV5-4 and TRBJ1-1; the D is unclear. V lost 0 bases to trimming and J lost 2 bases, with 8 bases between them. Germline loops: CDR1 SGHNT, CDR2 YYREEE (reference sequence). This CDR3 has 14 residues. The CDR3 protein is CASSLASVNTEAFF. CDR3 nucleotide sequence: TGTGCCAGCAGCTTGGCCTCAGTTAACACTGAAGCTTTCTTT.